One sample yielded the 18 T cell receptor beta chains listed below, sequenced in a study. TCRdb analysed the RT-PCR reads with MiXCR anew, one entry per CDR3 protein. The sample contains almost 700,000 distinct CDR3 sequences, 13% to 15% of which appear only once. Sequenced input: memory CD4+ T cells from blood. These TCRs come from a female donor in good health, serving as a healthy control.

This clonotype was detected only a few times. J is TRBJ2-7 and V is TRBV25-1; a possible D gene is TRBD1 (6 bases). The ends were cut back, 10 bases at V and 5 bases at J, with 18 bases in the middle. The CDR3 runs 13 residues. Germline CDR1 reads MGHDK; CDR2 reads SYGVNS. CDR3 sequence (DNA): TGTGCCACCTGGGGTGGGGGCCGGCACGAGCAGTACTTC. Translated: CATWGGGRHEQYF.

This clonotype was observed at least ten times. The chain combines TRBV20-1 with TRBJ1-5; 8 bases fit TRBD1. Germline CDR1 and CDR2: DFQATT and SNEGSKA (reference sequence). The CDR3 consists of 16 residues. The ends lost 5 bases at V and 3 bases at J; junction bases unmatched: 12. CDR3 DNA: TGCAGTGCTGCACCGGGGACAGGTTTTCTCAATCAGCCCCAGCATTTT. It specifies CSAAPGTGFLNQPQHF.

CDR3 amino acids: CSASPSGSLHEQYF. CDR3 in DNA: TGCAGTGCCTCTCCTAGCGGGAGTCTCCACGAGCAGTACTTC. V and J are TRBV20-1 and TRBJ2-7; 10 bases are shared with TRBD2. The CDR3 length is 14 residues. Unmatched junction bases numbered 10, after V lost 6 bases and J lost 5 bases. Germline V gene lookup returns CDR1 DFQATT and CDR2 SNEGSKA (reference sequence).

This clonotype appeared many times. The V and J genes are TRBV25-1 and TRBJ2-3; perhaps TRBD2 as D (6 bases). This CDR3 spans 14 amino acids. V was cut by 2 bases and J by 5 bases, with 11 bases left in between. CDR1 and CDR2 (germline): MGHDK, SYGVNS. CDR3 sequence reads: CASSERGIVDTQYF. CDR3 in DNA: TGTGCCAGCAGTGAACGCGGGATCGTAGATACGCAGTATTTT.

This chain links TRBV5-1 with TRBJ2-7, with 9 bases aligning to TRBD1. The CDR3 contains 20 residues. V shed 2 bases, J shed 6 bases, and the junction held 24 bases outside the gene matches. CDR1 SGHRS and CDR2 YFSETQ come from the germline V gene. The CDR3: CASSLRSWGQGRVGGGEQYF. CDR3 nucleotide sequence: TGCGCCAGCAGCTTACGATCCTGGGGACAGGGAAGAGTAGGCGGCGGCGAGCAGTACTTC.

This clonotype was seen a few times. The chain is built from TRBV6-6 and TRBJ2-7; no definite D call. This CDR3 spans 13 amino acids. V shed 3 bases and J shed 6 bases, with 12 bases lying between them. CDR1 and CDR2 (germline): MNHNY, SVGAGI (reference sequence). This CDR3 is CASSYGTVGEQYF. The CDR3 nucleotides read TGTGCCAGCAGTTATGGTACGGTCGGCGAGCAGTACTTC.

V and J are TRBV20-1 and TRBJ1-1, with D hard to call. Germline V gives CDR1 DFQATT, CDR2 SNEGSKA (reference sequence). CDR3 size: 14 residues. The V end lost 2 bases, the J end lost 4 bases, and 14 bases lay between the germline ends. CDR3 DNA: TGCAGTGCTAGATTAAGTGGCAGCCTCACTGAAGCTTTCTTT. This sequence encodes CSARLSGSLTEAFF.

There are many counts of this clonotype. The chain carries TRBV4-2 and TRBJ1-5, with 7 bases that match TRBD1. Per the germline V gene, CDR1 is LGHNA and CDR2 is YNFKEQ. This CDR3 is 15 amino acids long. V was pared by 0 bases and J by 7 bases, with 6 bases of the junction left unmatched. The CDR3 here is CASSQEGTGDQPQHF. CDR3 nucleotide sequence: TGTGCCAGCAGCCAAGAAGGAACAGGGGACCAGCCCCAGCATTTT.

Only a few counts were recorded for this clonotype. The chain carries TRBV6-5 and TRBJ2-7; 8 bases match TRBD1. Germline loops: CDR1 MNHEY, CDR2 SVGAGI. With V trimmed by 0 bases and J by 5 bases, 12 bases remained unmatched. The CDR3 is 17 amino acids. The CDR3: CASSYSGQQGDSNEQYF. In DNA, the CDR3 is TGTGCCAGCAGTTACTCGGGGCAACAGGGGGATTCTAACGAGCAGTACTTC.

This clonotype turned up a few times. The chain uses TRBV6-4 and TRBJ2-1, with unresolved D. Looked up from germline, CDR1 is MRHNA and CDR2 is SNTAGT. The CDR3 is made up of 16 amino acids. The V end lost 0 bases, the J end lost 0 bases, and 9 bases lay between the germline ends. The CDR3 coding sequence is TGTGCCAGCAGTGACTCAGGCGGAAGCTCCTACAATGAGCAGTTCTTC. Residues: CASSDSGGSSYNEQFF.

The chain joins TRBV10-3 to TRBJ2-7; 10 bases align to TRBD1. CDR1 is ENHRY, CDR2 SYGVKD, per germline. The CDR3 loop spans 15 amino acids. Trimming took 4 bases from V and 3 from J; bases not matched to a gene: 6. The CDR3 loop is CAISVSRTGGYEQYF. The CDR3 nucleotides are TGTGCCATCAGTGTGTCCAGGACAGGGGGCTACGAGCAGTACTTC.

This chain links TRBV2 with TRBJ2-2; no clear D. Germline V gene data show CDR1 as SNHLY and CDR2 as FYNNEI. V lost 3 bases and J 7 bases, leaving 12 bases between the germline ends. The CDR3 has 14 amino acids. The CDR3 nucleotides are TGTGCCAGCAGTGAGGCCCAGGCGAGCGGGGAGCTGTTTTTT. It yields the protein CASSEAQASGELFF.

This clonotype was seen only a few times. The CDR3 DNA follows: TGTGCCAGCAGTTACTCGACCAGGACCTACGAGCAGTACTTC. Amino acids: CASSYSTRTYEQYF. The chain recombines TRBV6-5 with TRBJ2-7; D gene unclear. This CDR3 comprises 14 residues. The V and J ends lost 0 bases and 2 bases respectively, with 8 bases between them. The germline V gene encodes CDR1 MNHEY and CDR2 SVGAGI.

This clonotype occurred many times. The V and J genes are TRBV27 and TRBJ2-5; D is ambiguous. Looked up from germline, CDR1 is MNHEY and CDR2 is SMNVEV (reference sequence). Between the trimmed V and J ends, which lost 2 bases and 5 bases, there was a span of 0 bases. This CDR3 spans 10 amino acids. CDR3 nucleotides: TGTGCCAGCAGTTTAGAGACCCAGTACTTC. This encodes CASSLETQYF.

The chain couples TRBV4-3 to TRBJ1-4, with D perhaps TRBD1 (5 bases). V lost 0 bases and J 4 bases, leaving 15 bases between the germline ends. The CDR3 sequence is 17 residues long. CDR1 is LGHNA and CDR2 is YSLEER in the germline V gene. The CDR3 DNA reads TGCGCCAGCAGCCAAGACGGTGGCAGGGAGGTTAATGAAAAACTGTTTTTT. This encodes CASSQDGGREVNEKLFF.

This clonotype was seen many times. CDR3 coding DNA: TGTGCCAGCAGCTGGGACAGGGTCACAGATACGCAGTATTTT. The encoded protein is CASSWDRVTDTQYF. The rearrangement uses TRBV7-2 and TRBJ2-3, with 9 bases that match TRBD1. The germline CDR1 and CDR2 sequences are SGHTA and FQGNSA. There are 14 residues in the CDR3. V lost 4 bases and J lost 2; bases outside the gene matches: 1.

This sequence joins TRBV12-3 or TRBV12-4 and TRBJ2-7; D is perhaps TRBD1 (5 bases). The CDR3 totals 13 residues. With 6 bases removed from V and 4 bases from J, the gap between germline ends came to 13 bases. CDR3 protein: CASSRVGIYEQYF. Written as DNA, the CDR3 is TGTGCCAGCAGCAGGGTTGGGATTTACGAGCAGTACTTC.

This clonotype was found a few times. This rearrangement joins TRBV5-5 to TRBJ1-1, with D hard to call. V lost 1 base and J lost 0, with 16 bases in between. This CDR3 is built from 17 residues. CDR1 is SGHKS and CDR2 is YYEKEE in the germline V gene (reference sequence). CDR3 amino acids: CASSLFIGNQMNTEAFF. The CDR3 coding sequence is TGTGCCAGCAGCTTGTTTATCGGGAACCAGATGAACACTGAAGCTTTCTTT.